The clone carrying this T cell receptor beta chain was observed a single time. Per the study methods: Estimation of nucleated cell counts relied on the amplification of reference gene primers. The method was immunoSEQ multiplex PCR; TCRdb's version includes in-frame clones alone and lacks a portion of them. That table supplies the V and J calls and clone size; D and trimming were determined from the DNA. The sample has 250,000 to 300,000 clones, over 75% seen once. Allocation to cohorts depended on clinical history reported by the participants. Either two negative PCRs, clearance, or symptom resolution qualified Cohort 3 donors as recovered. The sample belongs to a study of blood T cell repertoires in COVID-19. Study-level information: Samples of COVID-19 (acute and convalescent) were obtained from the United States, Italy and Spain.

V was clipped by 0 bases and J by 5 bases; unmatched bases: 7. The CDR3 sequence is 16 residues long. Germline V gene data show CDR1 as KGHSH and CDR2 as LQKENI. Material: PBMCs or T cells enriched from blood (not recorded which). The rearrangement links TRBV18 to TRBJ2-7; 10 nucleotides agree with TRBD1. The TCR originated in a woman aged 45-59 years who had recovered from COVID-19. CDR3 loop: CASSPPSRDRGNEQYF. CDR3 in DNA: TGTGCCAGCTCACCACCTTCCCGGGACAGGGGCAACGAGCAGTACTTC.